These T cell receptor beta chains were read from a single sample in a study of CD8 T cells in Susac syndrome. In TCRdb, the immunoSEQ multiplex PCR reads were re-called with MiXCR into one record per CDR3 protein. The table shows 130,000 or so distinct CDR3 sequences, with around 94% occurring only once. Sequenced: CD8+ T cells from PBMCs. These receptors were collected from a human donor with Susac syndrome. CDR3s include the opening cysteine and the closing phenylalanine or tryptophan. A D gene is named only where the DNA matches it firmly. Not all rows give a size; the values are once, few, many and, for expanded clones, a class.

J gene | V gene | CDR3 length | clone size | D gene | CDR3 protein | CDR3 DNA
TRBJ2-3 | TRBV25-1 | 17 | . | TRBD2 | CASSSSGGAQVSDTQYF | TGTGCCAGCAGTTCCAGCGGGGGGGCTCAGGTCTCAGATACGCAGTATTTT
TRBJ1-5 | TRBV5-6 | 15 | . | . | CASSLGRDSNQPQHF | TGTGCCAGCAGCTTGGGCAGGGATAGCAATCAGCCCCAGCATTTT
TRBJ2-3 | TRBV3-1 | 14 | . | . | CASSPGDVTDTQYF | TGTGCCAGCAGCCCCGGAGATGTTACAGATACGCAGTATTTT
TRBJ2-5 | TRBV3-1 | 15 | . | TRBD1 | CASSHEPTGEKTQYF | TGTGCCAGCAGCCATGAACCTACAGGGGAAAAGACCCAGTACTTC
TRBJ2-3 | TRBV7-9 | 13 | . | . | CASSSDTSDTQYF | TGTGCCAGCAGCTCCGACACCTCAGATACGCAGTATTTT
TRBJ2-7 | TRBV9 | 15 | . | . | CASSVGTTILDEQYF | TGTGCCAGCAGCGTAGGGACTACTATCTTGGACGAGCAGTACTTC
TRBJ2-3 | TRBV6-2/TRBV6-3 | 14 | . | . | CASSYVQRVDTQYF | TGTGCCAGCAGTTACGTCCAGCGCGTAGATACGCAGTATTTT
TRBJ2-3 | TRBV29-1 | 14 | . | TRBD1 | CSVGGQGDGDTQYF | TGCAGCGTTGGCGGACAGGGGGATGGGGATACGCAGTATTTT
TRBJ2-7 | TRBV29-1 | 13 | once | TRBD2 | CSQKSGGSYEQYF | TGCAGCCAAAAGAGCGGGGGCTCATACGAGCAGTACTTC
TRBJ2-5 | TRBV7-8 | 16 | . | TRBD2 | CASSFPTSGGEETQYF | TGTGCCAGCAGCTTCCCGACTAGCGGGGGGGAAGAGACCCAGTACTTC
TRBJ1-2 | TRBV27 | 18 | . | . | CASSLSSAGQASNYGYTF | TGTGCCAGCAGTTTATCGTCGGCAGGTCAGGCCTCTAACTATGGCTACACCTTC
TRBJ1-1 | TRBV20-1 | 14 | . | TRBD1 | CSAPGSGTDFEAFF | TGCAGTGCTCCTGGATCCGGGACAGATTTTGAAGCTTTCTTT
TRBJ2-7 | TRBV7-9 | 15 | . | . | CASSLVRGGDYEQYF | TGTGCCAGCAGCTTAGTTCGCGGGGGCGACTACGAGCAGTACTTC
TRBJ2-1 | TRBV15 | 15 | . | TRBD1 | CATSKYRDRYNEQFF | TGTGCCACCAGCAAGTACCGGGACAGATACAATGAGCAGTTCTTC
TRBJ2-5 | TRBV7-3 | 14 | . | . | CASSLGYTQETQYF | TGTGCCAGCAGCTTAGGATACACCCAAGAGACCCAGTACTTC
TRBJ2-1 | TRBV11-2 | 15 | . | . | CASGPQGWEDNEQFF | TGTGCCAGCGGACCGCAGGGGTGGGAAGACAATGAGCAGTTCTTC
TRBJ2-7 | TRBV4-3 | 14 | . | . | CASSQDRQAYEQYF | TGCGCCAGCAGCCAAGATAGACAGGCCTACGAGCAGTACTTC
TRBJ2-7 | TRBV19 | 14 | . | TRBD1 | CASRPGQGIYEQYF | TGTGCCAGTCGGCCGGGACAGGGGATCTACGAGCAGTACTTC
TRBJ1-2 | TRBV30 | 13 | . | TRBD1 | CASYTGQAYGYTF | TGTGCCAGCTACACGGGACAGGCGTATGGCTACACCTTC
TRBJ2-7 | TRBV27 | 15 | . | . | CASSSGRAGIYEQYF | TGTGCCAGCAGTTCCGGCCGGGCAGGGATCTACGAGCAGTACTTC
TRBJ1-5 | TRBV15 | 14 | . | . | CATTLTLSNQPQHF | TGTGCCACCACTTTAACCCTAAGCAATCAGCCCCAGCATTTT
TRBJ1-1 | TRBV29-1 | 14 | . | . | CSVLIPAGSTEAFF | TGCAGCGTCCTGATCCCGGCAGGGAGCACTGAAGCTTTCTTT
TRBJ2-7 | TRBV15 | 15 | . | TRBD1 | CATSREDRPSYEQYF | TGTGCCACCAGCAGAGAGGACAGGCCCTCCTACGAGCAGTACTTC
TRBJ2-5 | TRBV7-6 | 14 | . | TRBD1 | CASSSVAGGETQYF | TGTGCCAGCAGCTCGGTGGCAGGGGGAGAGACCCAGTACTTC
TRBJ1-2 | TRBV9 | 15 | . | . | CASSVGGVVNYGYTF | TGTGCCAGCAGCGTAGGTGGAGTGGTTAACTATGGCTACACCTTC
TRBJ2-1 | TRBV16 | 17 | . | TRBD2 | CASSQSLASGDYNEQFF | TGTGCCAGCAGCCAATCTTTAGCAAGCGGGGATTACAATGAGCAGTTCTTC
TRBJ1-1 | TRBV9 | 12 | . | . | CASSPVSTEAFF | TGTGCCAGCAGCCCAGTGAGCACTGAAGCTTTCTTT
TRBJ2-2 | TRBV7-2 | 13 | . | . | CASSLVLVGELFF | TGTGCCAGCAGCTTAGTTCTGGTCGGGGAGCTGTTTTTT
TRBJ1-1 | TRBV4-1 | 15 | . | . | CASSQDIQGSTEAFF | TGCGCCAGCAGCCAAGATATCCAGGGATCCACTGAAGCTTTCTTT
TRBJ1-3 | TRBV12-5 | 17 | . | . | CASGFLLTGLRGNTIYF | TGTGCTAGTGGTTTTCTACTGACAGGCCTCAGGGGAAACACCATATATTTT
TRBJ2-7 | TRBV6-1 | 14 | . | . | CATAGQVFPYEQYF | TGTGCCACCGCCGGGCAGGTTTTCCCCTACGAGCAGTACTTC
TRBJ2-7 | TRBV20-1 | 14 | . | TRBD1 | CSAIRDRSSYEQYF | TGCAGTGCTATCCGGGACAGAAGCTCCTACGAGCAGTACTTC
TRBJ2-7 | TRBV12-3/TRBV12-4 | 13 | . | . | CASIPDWIYEQYF | TGTGCCAGCATTCCCGACTGGATCTACGAGCAGTACTTC
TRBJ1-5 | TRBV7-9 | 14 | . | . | CASSLTDESQPQHF | TGTGCCAGCAGCTTAACAGATGAGAGTCAGCCCCAGCATTTT
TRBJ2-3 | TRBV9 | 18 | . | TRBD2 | CASSYRTSGGVGTDTQYF | TGTGCCAGCAGCTATCGGACTAGCGGGGGGGTTGGCACAGATACGCAGTATTTT
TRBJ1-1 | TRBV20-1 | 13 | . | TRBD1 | CSATPGQTTEAFF | TGCAGTGCTACGCCGGGACAGACCACTGAAGCTTTCTTT
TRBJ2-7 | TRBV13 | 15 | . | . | CASSYRAISSYEQYF | TGTGCCAGCAGCTATAGGGCCATAAGCTCCTACGAGCAGTACTTC
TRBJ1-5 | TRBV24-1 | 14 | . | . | CATSDDRHNQPQHF | TGTGCCACCAGTGACGACAGACACAATCAGCCCCAGCATTTT
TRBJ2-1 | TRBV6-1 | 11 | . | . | CASSDLNEQFF | TGTGCCAGCAGTGATCTGAATGAGCAGTTCTTC
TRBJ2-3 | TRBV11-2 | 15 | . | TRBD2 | CASSLEGLGVNTQYF | TGTGCCAGCAGCTTAGAGGGACTAGGTGTTAATACGCAGTATTTT
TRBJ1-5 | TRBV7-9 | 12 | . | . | CASSDYNQPQHF | TGTGCCAGCAGCGATTACAATCAGCCCCAGCATTTT
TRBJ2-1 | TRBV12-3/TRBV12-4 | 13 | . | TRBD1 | CASTDRGPNEQFF | TGTGCCAGTACGGACAGGGGCCCCAATGAGCAGTTCTTC
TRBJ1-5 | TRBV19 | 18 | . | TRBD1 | CASQTRDRALSAAQPQHF | TGTGCCAGTCAGACCCGGGACAGGGCCCTCTCGGCTGCTCAGCCCCAGCATTTT
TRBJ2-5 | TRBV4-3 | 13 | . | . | CASSQDKEETQYF | TGCGCCAGCAGCCAAGACAAGGAAGAGACCCAGTACTTC
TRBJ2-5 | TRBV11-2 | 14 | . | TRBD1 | CASSSRQGFETQYF | TGTGCCAGCAGCTCCCGACAGGGGTTCGAGACCCAGTACTTC
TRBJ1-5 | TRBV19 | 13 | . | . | CASSTGVNQPQHF | TGTGCCAGTAGTACAGGGGTAAATCAGCCCCAGCATTTT